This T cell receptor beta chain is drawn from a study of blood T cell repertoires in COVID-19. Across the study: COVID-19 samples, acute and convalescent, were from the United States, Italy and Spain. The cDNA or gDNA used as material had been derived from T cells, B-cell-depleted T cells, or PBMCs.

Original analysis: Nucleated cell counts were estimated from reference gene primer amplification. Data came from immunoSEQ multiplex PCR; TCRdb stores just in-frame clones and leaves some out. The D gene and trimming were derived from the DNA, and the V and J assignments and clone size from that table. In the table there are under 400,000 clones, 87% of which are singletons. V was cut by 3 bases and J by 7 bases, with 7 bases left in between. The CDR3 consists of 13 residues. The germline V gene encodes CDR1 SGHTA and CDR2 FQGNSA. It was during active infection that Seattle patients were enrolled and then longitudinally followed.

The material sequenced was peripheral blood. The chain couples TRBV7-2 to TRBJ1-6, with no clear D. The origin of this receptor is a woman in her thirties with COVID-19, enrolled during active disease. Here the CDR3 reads CASSLGPNSPLHF. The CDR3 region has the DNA TGTGCCAGCAGCTTGGGCCCCAATTCACCCCTCCACTTT.